These T cell receptor beta chains were read from a single sample in a study of blood T cells in healthy people across ages. TCRdb re-analysed the 5' RACE reads in MiXCR, keeping a single row per CDR3 protein. The top ten clones hold over 35% of a sample with about 640,000 distinct CDR3 sequences, 45% to 65% of them seen once. Source material: blood. These receptors originate from a man in his sixties in good health. Both conserved end residues are part of each CDR3. Fields, in order: D gene, V gene, clone size, J gene, CDR3 DNA, CDR3 protein. The D gene is left open where the match is weak. The listing skips clone size in some rows; elsewhere it reads once, few, many or a size class.

NA	TRBV2	NA	TRBJ2-1	TGTGCCAGCAGAGAGGACAGCCTAGGGGCTCGCTCCTACAATGAGCAGTTCTTC	CASREDSLGARSYNEQFF
NA	TRBV25-1	many	TRBJ2-7	TGTGCCAGCAGTGAATCCTACGAGCAGTACTTC	CASSESYEQYF
NA	TRBV3-1	NA	TRBJ1-2	TGTGCCAGCAGCCAGTCAGGGCACTATGGCTACACCTTC	CASSQSGHYGYTF
NA	TRBV7-8	NA	TRBJ2-4	TGTGCCAGCAGCCAGGCCGGGGGGCGGAACATTCAGTACTTC	CASSQAGGRNIQYF
NA	TRBV7-9	NA	TRBJ2-5	TGTGCCAGCAGCTTCAACGGAGAGGAGCAGTACTTC	CASSFNGEEQYF
TRBD1	TRBV7-9	few	TRBJ2-7	TGTGCCAGCCTGGGACAGGGATCCTACGAGCAGTACTTC	CASLGQGSYEQYF
NA	TRBV7-2	NA	TRBJ2-5	TGTGCCAGCAGCTTAGACAGGGGACCGGGGGAGCAGTACTTC	CASSLDRGPGEQYF
NA	TRBV29-1	NA	TRBJ2-7	TGCAGCGTTTTGGAAAACAGGGTAAGGGTCGAGCAGTACTTC	CSVLENRVRVEQYF
NA	TRBV29-1	NA	TRBJ2-5	TGCAGCGTCGGTTTGGAGACCCAGTACTTC	CSVGLETQYF
TRBD1	TRBV2	NA	TRBJ2-5	TGTGCCAGCAGGGAAGACAGGGGGCAAGAGACCCAGTACTTC	CASREDRGQETQYF
NA	TRBV4-2	NA	TRBJ2-7	TGTGCCAGCAGCCAAGCTCAGGGGGGCGAGCAGTACTTC	CASSQAQGGEQYF
TRBD2	TRBV11-2	once	TRBJ2-6	TGTGCCAGCAGCTCCGATGGACTAGCGGGGGCGTTCGGGGCCAACGTCCTGACTTTC	CASSSDGLAGAFGANVLTF
TRBD2	TRBV5-1	NA	TRBJ2-1	TGCGCCAGCAGCTTGGAAGGGCCTAGCGGGGGCTCCTACAATGAGCAGTTCTTC	CASSLEGPSGGSYNEQFF
NA	TRBV20-1	NA	TRBJ2-1	TGCAGTGCCCTGACAGTCTCCTACAATGAGCAGTTCTTC	CSALTVSYNEQFF
NA	TRBV3-1	NA	TRBJ2-1	TGTGCCAGCAGTCAAGAATCACCCGGGAGCTCCTACAATGAGCAGTTCTTC	CASSQESPGSSYNEQFF
NA	TRBV12-3/TRBV12-4	NA	TRBJ1-2	TGTGCCAGCAGTCCAGGGGAAGGCGGCTATGGCTACACCTTC	CASSPGEGGYGYTF
TRBD1	TRBV6-5	NA	TRBJ1-2	TGTGCCAGCAGTTATGGGACAGGGGGCCGTGGCTACACCTTC	CASSYGTGGRGYTF
TRBD2	TRBV24-1	NA	TRBJ2-5	TGTGCCACCAGTGATCCTGGAATAGCGGGGACGGAGACCCAGTACTTC	CATSDPGIAGTETQYF
NA	TRBV20-1	NA	TRBJ2-5	TGCAGTGCTAATCCCGGCAGGTATAGAGAGACCCAGTACTTC	CSANPGRYRETQYF
TRBD2	TRBV5-1	few	TRBJ2-3	TGCGCCAGCAGGTTGGGACTAGCGGGCACAGATACGCAGTATTTT	CASRLGLAGTDTQYF
NA	TRBV6-5	NA	TRBJ1-5	TGTGCCAGCAGTTACGTTCCTGGAAGTGAGCCCCAGCATTTT	CASSYVPGSEPQHF
NA	TRBV12-3/TRBV12-4	NA	TRBJ1-2	TGTGCCGGCAGCCCCGTCCAGGCGGGGGGCTATGGCTACACCTTC	CAGSPVQAGGYGYTF
TRBD1	TRBV5-1	NA	TRBJ2-7	TGCGCCAGCAGTCAGCCGGGACAGGGGGCCTACGAGCAGTACTTC	CASSQPGQGAYEQYF
NA	TRBV20-1	NA	TRBJ1-1	TGCAGTGTTGATGCCCCGGGGACCAACACTGAAGCTTTCTTT	CSVDAPGTNTEAFF
TRBD1	TRBV12-3/TRBV12-4	NA	TRBJ2-5	TGTGCCAGCAGCCCCGGGACAGGGATGGAGACCCAGTACTTC	CASSPGTGMETQYF
NA	TRBV7-2	NA	TRBJ2-5	TGTGCCAGCAGCGTAGGGGGGACGGAAGAGACCCAGTACTTC	CASSVGGTEETQYF
NA	TRBV4-1	NA	TRBJ1-2	TGCGCCAGCAGCCAAGATCCCCCACAGGGAGTTAACTATGGCTACACCTTC	CASSQDPPQGVNYGYTF
TRBD2	TRBV4-2	NA	TRBJ2-5	TGTGCCAGCAGCCAAAATGGCGGGGGGGCAGCAGAGGTACAGACCCAGTACTTC	CASSQNGGGAAEVQTQYF
NA	TRBV20-1	NA	TRBJ2-1	TGCAGTGCTAGGGACCCGCGCGGCGGAGAGACCCAGTTCTTC	CSARDPRGGETQFF
NA	TRBV27	NA	TRBJ2-1	TGTGCCAGCAGTCCGGGGGTGACAATAAGGAATGAGCAGTTCTTC	CASSPGVTIRNEQFF
NA	TRBV20-1	NA	TRBJ2-3	TGCAGTGCTATGGCGGGCAGAAGGGATACGCAGTATTTT	CSAMAGRRDTQYF
NA	TRBV2	few	TRBJ1-2	TGTGCCAGCAGTGACCAGGCTAACTATGGCTACACCTTC	CASSDQANYGYTF
NA	TRBV6-6	NA	TRBJ2-7	TGTGCCAGCAGTCCTCTGACCACCGACGAGCAGTACTTC	CASSPLTTDEQYF
NA	TRBV20-1	few	TRBJ2-7	TGCAGTGCAACGGACGGGGACGGGCCCTACGAGCAGTACTTC	CSATDGDGPYEQYF
NA	TRBV2	once	TRBJ1-6	TGTGCCAGCAGTGATGAGGGGAGGAATTCACCCCTCCACTTT	CASSDEGRNSPLHF
NA	TRBV3-1	NA	TRBJ2-5	TGTGCCAGCAGCCAAGAGCCCCTCGAGGAGAAAGAGCAGTACTTC	CASSQEPLEEKEQYF
TRBD1	TRBV11-1	NA	TRBJ2-5	TGTGCCAGCAGCGCCACAGGGGCGGGGACCCAGTACTTC	CASSATGAGTQYF
NA	TRBV3-1	NA	TRBJ2-5	TGTGCCAGCAGTTCTTGGTTAGAGACCCAGTACTTC	CASSSWLETQYF